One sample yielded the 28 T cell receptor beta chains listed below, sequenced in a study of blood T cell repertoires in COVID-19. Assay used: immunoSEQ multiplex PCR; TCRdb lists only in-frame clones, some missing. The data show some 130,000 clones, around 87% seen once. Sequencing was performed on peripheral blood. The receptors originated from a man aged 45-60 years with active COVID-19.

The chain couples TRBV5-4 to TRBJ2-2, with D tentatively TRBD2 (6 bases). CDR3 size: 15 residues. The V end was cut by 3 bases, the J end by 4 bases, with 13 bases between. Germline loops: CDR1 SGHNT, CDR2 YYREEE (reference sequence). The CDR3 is CASSSQRDFTGELFF. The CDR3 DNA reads TGTGCCAGCAGCTCCCAAAGGGACTTCACCGGGGAGCTGTTTTTT.

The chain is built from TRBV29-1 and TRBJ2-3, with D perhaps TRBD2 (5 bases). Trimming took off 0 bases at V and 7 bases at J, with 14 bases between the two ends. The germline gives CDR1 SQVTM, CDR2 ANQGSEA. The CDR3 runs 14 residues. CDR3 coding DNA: TGCAGCGTTGAAGATACGAGAGGGCGGAATACGCAGTATTTT. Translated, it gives CSVEDTRGRNTQYF.

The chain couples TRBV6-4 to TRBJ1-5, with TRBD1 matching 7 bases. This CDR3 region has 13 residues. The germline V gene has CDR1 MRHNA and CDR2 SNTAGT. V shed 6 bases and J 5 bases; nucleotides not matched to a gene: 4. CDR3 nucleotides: TGTGCCAGCAGCCCAGACAGGGATCAGCCCCAGCATTTT. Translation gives CASSPDRDQPQHF.

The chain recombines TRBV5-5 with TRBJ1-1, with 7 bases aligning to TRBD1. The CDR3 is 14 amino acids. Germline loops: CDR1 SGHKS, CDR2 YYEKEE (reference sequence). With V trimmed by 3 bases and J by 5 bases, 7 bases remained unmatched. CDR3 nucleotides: TGTGCCAGCAGCTGGGGACAGCGAGGGACTGAAGCTTTCTTT. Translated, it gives CASSWGQRGTEAFF.

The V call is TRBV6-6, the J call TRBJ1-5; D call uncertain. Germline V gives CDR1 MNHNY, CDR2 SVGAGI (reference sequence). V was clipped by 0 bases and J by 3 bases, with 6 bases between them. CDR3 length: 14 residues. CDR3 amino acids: CASSYSPYNQPQHF. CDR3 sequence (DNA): TGTGCCAGCAGTTACTCCCCCTACAATCAGCCCCAGCATTTT.

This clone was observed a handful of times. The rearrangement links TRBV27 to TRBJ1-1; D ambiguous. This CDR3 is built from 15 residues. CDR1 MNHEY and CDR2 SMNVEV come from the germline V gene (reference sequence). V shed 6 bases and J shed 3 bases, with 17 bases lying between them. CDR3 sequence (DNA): TGTGCCAGCAGCCCTCGAGGACTCCCGTACACTGAAGCTTTCTTT. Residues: CASSPRGLPYTEAFF.

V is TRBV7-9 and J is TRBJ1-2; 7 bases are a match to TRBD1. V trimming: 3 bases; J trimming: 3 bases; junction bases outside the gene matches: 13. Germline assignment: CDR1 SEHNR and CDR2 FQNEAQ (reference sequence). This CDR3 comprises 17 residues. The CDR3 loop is CASSFLAGGKRDYGYTF. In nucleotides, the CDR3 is TGTGCCAGCAGCTTCCTGGCAGGGGGAAAGAGGGACTATGGCTACACCTTC.

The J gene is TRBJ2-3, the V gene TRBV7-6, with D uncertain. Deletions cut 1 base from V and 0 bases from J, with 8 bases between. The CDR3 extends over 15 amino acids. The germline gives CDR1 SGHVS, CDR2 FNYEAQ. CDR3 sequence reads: CASSLVAVSTDTQYF. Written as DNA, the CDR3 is TGTGCCAGCAGCTTAGTAGCCGTAAGCACAGATACGCAGTATTTT.

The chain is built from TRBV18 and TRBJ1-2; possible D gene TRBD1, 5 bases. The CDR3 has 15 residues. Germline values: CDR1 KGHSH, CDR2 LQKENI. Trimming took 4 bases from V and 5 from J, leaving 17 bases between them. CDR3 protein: CASSREHQGAYGYTF. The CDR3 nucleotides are TGTGCCAGCTCACGCGAACACCAGGGTGCATATGGCTACACCTTC.

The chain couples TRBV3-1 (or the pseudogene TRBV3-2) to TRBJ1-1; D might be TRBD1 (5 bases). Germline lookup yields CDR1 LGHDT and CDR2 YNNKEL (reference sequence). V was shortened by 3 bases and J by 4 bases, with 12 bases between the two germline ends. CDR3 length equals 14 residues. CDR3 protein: CASSHRRGVTEAFF. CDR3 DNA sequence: TGTGCCAGCAGCCATCGGCGGGGGGTCACTGAAGCTTTCTTT.

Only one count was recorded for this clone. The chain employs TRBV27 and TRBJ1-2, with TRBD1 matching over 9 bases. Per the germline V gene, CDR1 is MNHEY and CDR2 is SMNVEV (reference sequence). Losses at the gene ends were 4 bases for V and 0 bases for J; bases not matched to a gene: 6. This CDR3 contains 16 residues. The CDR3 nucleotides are TGTGCCAGCAGTTCTTACCGGGACAGGGCTAACTATGGCTACACCTTC. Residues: CASSSYRDRANYGYTF.

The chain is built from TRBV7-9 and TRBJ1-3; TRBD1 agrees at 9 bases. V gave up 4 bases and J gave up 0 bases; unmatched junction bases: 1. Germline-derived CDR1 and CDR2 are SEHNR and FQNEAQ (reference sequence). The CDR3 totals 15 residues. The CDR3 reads CASSSDRGSGNTIYF. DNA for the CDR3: TGTGCCAGCAGCTCGGACAGGGGCTCTGGAAACACCATATATTTT.

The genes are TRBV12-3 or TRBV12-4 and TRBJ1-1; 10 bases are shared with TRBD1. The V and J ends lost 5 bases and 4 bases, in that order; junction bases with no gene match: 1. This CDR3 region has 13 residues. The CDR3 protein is CASSRTGGTEAFF. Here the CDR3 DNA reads TGTGCCAGCAGTCGGACAGGGGGCACTGAAGCTTTCTTT.

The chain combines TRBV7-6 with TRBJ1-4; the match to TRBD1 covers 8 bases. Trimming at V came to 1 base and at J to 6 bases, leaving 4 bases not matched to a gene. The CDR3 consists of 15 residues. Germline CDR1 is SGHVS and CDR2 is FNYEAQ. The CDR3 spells CASSLDQGAHEKLFF. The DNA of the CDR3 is TGTGCCAGCAGCTTAGACCAGGGGGCTCATGAAAAACTGTTTTTT. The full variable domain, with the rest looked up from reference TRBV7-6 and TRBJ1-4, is GAGVSQSPRYKVTKRGQDVALRCDPISGHVSLYWYRQALGQGPEFLTYFNYEAQQDKSGLPNDRFSAERPEGSISTLTIQRTEQRDSAMYRCASSLDQGAHEKLFFGSGTQLSVL.

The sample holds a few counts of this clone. DNA for the CDR3: TGTGCCAGCAGTGCGTTACAGGGCAATGAGCAGTTCTTC. Translating gives CASSALQGNEQFF. The chain links TRBV25-1 to TRBJ2-1; D perhaps matches TRBD1 (6 bases). The CDR3 totals 13 residues. Trimming removed 4 bases at V and 6 bases at J, with 10 bases between. The germline V gene has CDR1 MGHDK and CDR2 SYGVNS.

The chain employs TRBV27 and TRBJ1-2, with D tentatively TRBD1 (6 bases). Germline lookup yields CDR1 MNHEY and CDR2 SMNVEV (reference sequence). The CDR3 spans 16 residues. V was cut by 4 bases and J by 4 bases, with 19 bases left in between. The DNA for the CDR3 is TGTGCCAGCAGTTCCCCGACGGACAGTCGAAGCTATGGCTACACCTTC. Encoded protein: CASSSPTDSRSYGYTF.

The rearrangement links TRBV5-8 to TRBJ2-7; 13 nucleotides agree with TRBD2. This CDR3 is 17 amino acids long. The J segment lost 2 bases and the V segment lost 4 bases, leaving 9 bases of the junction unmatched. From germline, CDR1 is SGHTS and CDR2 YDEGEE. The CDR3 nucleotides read TGTGCCAGCAGCCTAGGCACTAGCGGGGGGGTCCCCTACGAGCAGTACTTC. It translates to CASSLGTSGGVPYEQYF. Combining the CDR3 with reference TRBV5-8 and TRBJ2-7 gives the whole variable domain EAGVTQSPTHLIKTRGQQATLRCSPISGHTSVYWYQQALGLGLQFLLWYDEGEERNRGNFPPRFSGRQFPNYSSELNVNALELEDSALYLCASSLGTSGGVPYEQYFGPGTRLTVT.

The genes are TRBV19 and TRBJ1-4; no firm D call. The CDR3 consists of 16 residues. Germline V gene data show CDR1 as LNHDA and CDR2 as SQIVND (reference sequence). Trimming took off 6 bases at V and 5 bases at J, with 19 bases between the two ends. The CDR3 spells CASRPSPRALNEKLFF. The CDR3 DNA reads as TGTGCCAGTAGGCCTTCCCCGCGGGCCTTAAATGAAAAACTGTTTTTT.

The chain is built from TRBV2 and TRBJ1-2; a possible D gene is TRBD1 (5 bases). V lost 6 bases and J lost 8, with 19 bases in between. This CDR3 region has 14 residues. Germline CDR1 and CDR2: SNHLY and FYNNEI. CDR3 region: CASRSDSLPPGYTF. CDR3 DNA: TGTGCCAGCAGATCCGACAGCCTCCCTCCCGGCTACACCTTC. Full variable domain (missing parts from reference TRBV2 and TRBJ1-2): EPEVTQTPSHQVTQMGQEVILRCVPISNHLYFYWYRQILGQKVEFLVSFYNNEISEKSEIFDDQFSVERPDGSNFTLKIRSTKLEDSAMYFCASRSDSLPPGYTFGSGTRLTVV.

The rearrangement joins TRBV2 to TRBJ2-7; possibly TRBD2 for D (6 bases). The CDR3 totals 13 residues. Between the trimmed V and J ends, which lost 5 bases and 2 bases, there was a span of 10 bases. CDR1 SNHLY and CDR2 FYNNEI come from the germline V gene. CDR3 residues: CASSNSGPYEQYF. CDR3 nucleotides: TGTGCCAGCAGTAACAGCGGGCCCTACGAGCAGTACTTC.

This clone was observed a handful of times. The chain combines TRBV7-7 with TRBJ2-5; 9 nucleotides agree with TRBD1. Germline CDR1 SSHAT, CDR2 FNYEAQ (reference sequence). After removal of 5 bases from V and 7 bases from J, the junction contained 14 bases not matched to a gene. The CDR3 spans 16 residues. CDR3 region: CASSQAQGQGYGTQYF. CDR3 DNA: TGTGCCAGCAGCCAAGCACAGGGACAGGGTTACGGGACCCAGTACTTC.

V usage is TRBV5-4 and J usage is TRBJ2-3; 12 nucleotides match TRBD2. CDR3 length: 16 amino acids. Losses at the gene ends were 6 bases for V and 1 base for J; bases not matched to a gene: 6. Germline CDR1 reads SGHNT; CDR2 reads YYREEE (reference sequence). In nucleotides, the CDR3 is TGTGCCAGCACTTCTAGCGGGGGGGCCGGCACAGATACGCAGTATTTT. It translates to CASTSSGGAGTDTQYF.

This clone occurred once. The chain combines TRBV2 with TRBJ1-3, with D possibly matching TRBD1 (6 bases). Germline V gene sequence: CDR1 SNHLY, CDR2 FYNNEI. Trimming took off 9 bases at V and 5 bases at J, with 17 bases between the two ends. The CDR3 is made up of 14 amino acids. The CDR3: CASTRTVRRNTIYF. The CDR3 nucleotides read TGTGCCAGTACAAGGACAGTTCGGAGAAACACCATATATTTT.

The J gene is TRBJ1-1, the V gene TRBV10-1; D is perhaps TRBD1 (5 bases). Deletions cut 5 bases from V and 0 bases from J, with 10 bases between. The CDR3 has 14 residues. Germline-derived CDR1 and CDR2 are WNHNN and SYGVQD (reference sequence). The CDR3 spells CASSKTVMNTEAFF. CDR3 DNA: TGCGCCAGCAGTAAGACAGTTATGAACACTGAAGCTTTCTTT.

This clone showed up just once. The CDR3 DNA follows: TGTGCCTGGAGTGTGGGCCCGAACACTGAAGCTTTCTTT. Translated: CAWSVGPNTEAFF. The chain employs TRBV30 and TRBJ1-1; D not resolved. The CDR3 is 13 amino acids. CDR1 is GTSNPN and CDR2 is SVGIG in the germline V gene (reference sequence). Trimming left V 0 bases short and J 1 base short, with 6 bases between.

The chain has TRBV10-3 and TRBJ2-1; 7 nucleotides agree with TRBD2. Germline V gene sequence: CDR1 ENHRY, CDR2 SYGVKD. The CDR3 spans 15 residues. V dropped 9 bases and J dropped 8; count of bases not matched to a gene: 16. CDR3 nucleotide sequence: TGTGCCATATCCGGGGGACTACCCGAATCCCATGAGCAGTTCTTC. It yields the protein CAISGGLPESHEQFF.

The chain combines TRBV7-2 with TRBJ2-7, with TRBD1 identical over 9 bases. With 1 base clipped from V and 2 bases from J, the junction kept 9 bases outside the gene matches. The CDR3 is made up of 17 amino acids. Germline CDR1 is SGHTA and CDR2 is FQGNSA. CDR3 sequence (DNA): TGTGCCAGCAGCTTAGAACGGAGTAGGACAGGGGCCTACGAGCAGTACTTC. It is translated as CASSLERSRTGAYEQYF.

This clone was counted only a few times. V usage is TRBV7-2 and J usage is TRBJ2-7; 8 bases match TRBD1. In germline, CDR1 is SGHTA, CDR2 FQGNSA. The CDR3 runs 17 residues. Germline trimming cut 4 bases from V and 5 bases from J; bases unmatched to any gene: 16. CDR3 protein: CASSSVRHGTRGHEQYF. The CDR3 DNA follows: TGTGCCAGCAGCTCGGTTCGCCACGGTACCAGGGGGCACGAGCAGTACTTC.